This record looks at one T cell receptor beta chain sequence and its context. This clonotype occurred a few times. Its specific antigen is unknown. Base qualities are not recorded, but no much larger clone differs from it by a single base. Library preparation used RACE. The sequencer was a NextSeq 500. During library preparation, unique molecular identifiers were attached to individual cDNA molecules so that TCRs could be counted quantitatively and reproducibly. Each blood RNA sample was used to sequence both TCR alpha and TCR beta chains. Per the authors' processing: A median of around 96,000 TCRs per sample was observed, with a range of 23,224 to 690,600. The Decombinator software suite was used to annotate V, J and CDR3 in the TCR reads. For PS versus PT1 abundance plots, all samples were subsampled to the same number of TCRs (28,000). TCRs were defined as expanded if absent before sensitization and observed at least eight times at the 2-week time point. The raw public reads went through TCRdb reprocessing: fastp at Q25, MiXCR clone calling, in-frame beta chains kept. Identical CDR3 protein sequences are pooled into one entry, listed with their most common genes and DNA. These V and J calls rely on TCRdb rather than the paper's analysis. In all, the sample holds tens of thousands of distinct CDR3 sequences, and around 15% of those were seen once. The ten largest clones represent roughly 4.5% of the sample.

The sample originates from a study of human T cells and chemical hapten exposure (dated by TCRdb to the early 2020s). Background for the entire study: For sensitization, 2% DPC in acetone was applied to a roughly 2 cm by roughly 2 cm area of upper inner arm skin. Weekly therapeutic DPC doses were additionally applied to the scalp of patients throughout the approximately 24-week study period. Patch testing was done on the upper back using Finn chambers containing 0.01% DPC, and results were scored after 6 days according to International Contact Dermatitis Research Group standards. Alopecia areata with under or over 50% scalp involvement, alopecia totalis and alopecia universalis were represented in the patient cohort, which was mostly female. The libraries were sequenced as a pool, and the TCR yield per sample differed mostly because of small variations in library volumes within the pool. The study tracked peripheral blood TCR repertoire changes in vivo during primary and secondary sensitization to the hapten diphenylcyclopropenone (DPC) in alopecia patients. Patient blood was sampled pre-sensitization (week 0) and at 2, 6 and about 24 weeks after DPC sensitization. For TCR sequencing, blood came from 25 to 35 alopecia patients at anywhere from one to four time points (pre-sensitization, 2, 6 and 24 weeks). What the authors observed across the whole study: A positive correlation was found between the number of PT1 expanded TCRs and patch test score, with significance reached at thresholds 8, 16 and 32 but not 4. All patients had alopecia, a presumed autoimmune disease, so their immune response might differ from that of healthy individuals. After repeated subsampling, changes were observed in the strength of the expansion versus patch-test correlation and in the threshold at which the correlation became significant. DPC sensitization did not change the number of TCRs with a frequency above 1 in 1000, and there was no evidence of changes in global repertoire structure. Significantly more large CDR3 similarity clusters were formed by expanded TCRs than by pre-sensitization or healthy control sets, consistent with antigen-driven responses.

From the cysteine through the phenylalanine, the CDR3 covers 13 amino acids. Kept here is only the CDR3 DNA, which spans 39 bases and is read in frame from base 1. V is cut by 6 bases and J by 4 bases, and the space between the germline ends is 15 bases. CDR1 DFQATT and CDR2 SNEGSKA were looked up in the germline V gene (reference sequence). The intended sense of this specimen's time point label: pre-sensitization, week 0. In the paper's terms, the treatment or condition label means: therapeutic diphenylcyclopropenone sensitization with weekly scalp DPC. Blood at each patch-test visit was drawn before the patch test was applied. Patients were considered eligible if aged 18 to 70, diagnosed with alopecia and deemed suitable for DPC therapy, and patients were excluded if pregnant. Total RNA was extracted from unfractionated whole blood collected in Tempus Blood RNA tubes.

The source is a woman between 45 and 65 years old with alopecia areata. Some clones in this sample may be carry-over from other donors' samples. The receptor chain draws on TRBV20-1 and TRBJ1-2; matching of 6 bases hints at TRBD1 as the D gene. This specimen consisted of whole blood, obtained in connection with sensitization to the hapten diphenylcyclopropenone (DPC). CDR3 reads: CSAPDRVAYGYTF. The sequenced DNA: TGCAGTGCCCCGGACAGAGTTGCCTATGGCTACACCTTC.